These T cell receptor beta chains were read from a single sample in a study of blood T cell repertoires in COVID-19. Only in-frame clones appear in the TCRdb table, and some are missing; sequencing was by immunoSEQ multiplex PCR. This table has under 250,000 clones, 85% appearing once. The sample consisted of peripheral blood. These receptors originate from a woman aged 55-70 years with active or convalescent COVID-19. Both conserved end residues are part of each CDR3. Fields, in order: V gene, CDR3 length, D gene, clone size, J gene, CDR3 protein, CDR3 DNA. The D gene is left open where the match is weak. Where a row states a size, it is once, few, many or the class of an expanded clone; other rows omit it.

>TRBV27|16|-|-|TRBJ2-1
CASSLWVSETYNEQFF
TGTGCCAGCAGTTTATGGGTCAGCGAAACCTACAATGAGCAGTTCTTC
>TRBV19|16|-|-|TRBJ2-3
CASSMGLAPRGDTQYF
TGTGCCAGTAGCATGGGGCTAGCGCCCCGTGGGGATACGCAGTATTTT
>TRBV19|15|TRBD1|-|TRBJ2-7
CASSRTGMTHYEQYF
TGTGCCAGTAGTAGGACAGGGATGACCCACTACGAGCAGTACTTC
>TRBV11-3|15|TRBD2|-|TRBJ2-3
CASSSRGLLTDTQYF
TGTGCCAGCAGCTCCCGGGGACTACTCACAGATACGCAGTATTTT
>TRBV19|15|-|-|TRBJ2-3
CASSFQTGRQDTQYF
TGTGCCAGTAGTTTCCAGACAGGGAGGCAAGATACGCAGTATTTT
>TRBV9|15|-|-|TRBJ2-3
CASSVVTETTDTQYF
TGTGCCAGCAGCGTAGTTACGGAGACCACAGATACGCAGTATTTT
>TRBV6-5|15|TRBD2|-|TRBJ2-3
CASGRTSGIEDTQYF
TGTGCCAGCGGAAGAACTAGCGGGATAGAAGATACGCAGTATTTT
>TRBV30|12|-|-|TRBJ1-2
CASSGQTYGYTF
TGTGCCTCCTCGGGTCAGACCTATGGCTACACCTTC
>TRBV24-1|18|TRBD1|-|TRBJ2-5
CATSEVGPRGCWQETQYF
TGTGCCACCAGTGAGGTCGGACCCAGGGGGTGTTGGCAAGAGACCCAGTACTTC
>TRBV11-2|14|TRBD1|-|TRBJ1-2
CASNPGGQSYGYTF
TGTGCCAGCAACCCCGGGGGACAGTCCTATGGCTACACCTTC
>TRBV4-2|14|-|-|TRBJ1-1
CASTQPGANTEAFF
TGTGCCAGCACCCAGCCAGGGGCGAACACTGAAGCTTTCTTT
>TRBV2|16|TRBD1|once|TRBJ2-2
CASSVSQGVLTGELFF
TGTGCCAGCAGTGTGTCACAGGGGGTTCTCACCGGGGAGCTGTTTTTT
>TRBV2|16|TRBD2|-|TRBJ2-1
CASSAPGTSGYNEQFF
TGTGCCAGCAGTGCCCCCGGGACTAGCGGATACAATGAGCAGTTCTTC